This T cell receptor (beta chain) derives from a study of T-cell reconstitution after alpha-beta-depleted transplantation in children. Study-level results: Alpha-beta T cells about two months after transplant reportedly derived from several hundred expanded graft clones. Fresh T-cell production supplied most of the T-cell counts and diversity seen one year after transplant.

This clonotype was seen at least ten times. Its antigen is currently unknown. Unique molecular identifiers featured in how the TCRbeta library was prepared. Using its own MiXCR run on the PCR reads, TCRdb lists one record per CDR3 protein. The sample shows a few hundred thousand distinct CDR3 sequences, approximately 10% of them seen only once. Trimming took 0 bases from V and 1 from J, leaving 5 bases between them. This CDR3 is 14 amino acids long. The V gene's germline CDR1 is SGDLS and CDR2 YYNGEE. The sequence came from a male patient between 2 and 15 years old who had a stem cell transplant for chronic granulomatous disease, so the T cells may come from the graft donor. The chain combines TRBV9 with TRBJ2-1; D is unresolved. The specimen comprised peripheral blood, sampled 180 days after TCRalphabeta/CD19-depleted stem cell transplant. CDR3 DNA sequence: TGTGCCAGCAGCGTAGGGCCTTCCTACAATGAGCAGTTCTTC. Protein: CASSVGPSYNEQFF.